A single sample is the source of the 15 T cell receptor beta chains below, sequenced in a study of T-cell memory formation after mild COVID-19. TCRdb re-called the 5' RACE reads with MiXCR, one entry per CDR3 protein. This table holds 450,000 or so distinct CDR3 sequences, around 19% found once. Sequencing was carried out using PBMCs or a T cell subset sorted from them (not recorded which). The receptors shown here come from an adult woman who had mild COVID-19 (a few samples of this study predate the infection). Cell type and time point are not known.

This clonotype was detected a few times. This chain uses TRBV12-3 or TRBV12-4 with TRBJ1-1; 9 nucleotides align to TRBD1. V lost 5 bases to trimming and J lost 10 bases; unmatched junction nucleotides: 8. The CDR3 is made up of 13 amino acids. As DNA, the CDR3 is TGTGCCAGCAGTCTTTCCAGGACAGGGGCAGCTTTCTTT. This encodes CASSLSRTGAAFF.

The chain is built from TRBV27 and TRBJ1-2, with a possible D match to TRBD1 (6 bases). This CDR3 region has 14 residues. CDR1 is MNHEY and CDR2 is SMNVEV in the germline V gene (reference sequence). V lost 8 bases to trimming and J lost 5 bases, with 18 bases between them. CDR3 sequence (DNA): TGTGCCAGCGGGAAGTCGACAGGTCGATATGGCTACACCTTC. Its translation is CASGKSTGRYGYTF.

This clonotype was detected a few times. In DNA, the CDR3 is TGTGCCAGCAGCTTATTGTTGGGAGACGAGCAGTACTTC. As protein: CASSLLLGDEQYF. This chain links TRBV11-2 with TRBJ2-7; the D gene is possibly TRBD2 (5 bases). The CDR3 spans 13 residues. V was clipped by 2 bases and J by 5 bases, with 10 bases between them. The germline gives CDR1 SGHAT, CDR2 FQNNGV.

This chain joins TRBV19 and TRBJ1-5, with 7 bases lining up with TRBD1. The CDR3 runs to 16 residues. Looked up from germline, CDR1 is LNHDA and CDR2 is SQIVND (reference sequence). Trimming at V came to 2 bases and at J to 2 bases, leaving 6 bases not matched to a gene. In DNA form, the CDR3 reads TGTGCCAGTAGTATATTGGGCAGGGGGGGCAATCAGCCCCAGCATTTT. Translating it yields CASSILGRGGNQPQHF.

The V gene is TRBV25-1, the J gene TRBJ2-5; 9 bases agree with TRBD2. There are 16 residues in the CDR3. J was trimmed by 5 bases and V by 1 base; bases with no gene match: 8. CDR1 and CDR2 from the germline V gene are MGHDK and SYGVNS. The CDR3 nucleotides read TGTGCCAGCAGTGAATCGGAGGGCGGGGGGGCGGAGACCCAGTACTTC. This sequence encodes CASSESEGGGAETQYF.

The J gene is TRBJ1-1, the V gene TRBV20-1, with D perhaps matching TRBD1 (5 bases). The CDR3 is 15 amino acids. The V end lost 5 bases, the J end lost 1 base, and 17 bases lay between the germline ends. In germline, CDR1 is DFQATT, CDR2 SNEGSKA (reference sequence). The CDR3 DNA is TGCAGTGCTTCAGATCTGGGGCGTGCGAACACTGAAGCTTTCTTT. Amino acid sequence: CSASDLGRANTEAFF.

The sample holds one count of this clonotype. This sequence joins TRBV12-3 or TRBV12-4 and TRBJ1-4; D uncertain. This CDR3 has 13 amino acids. V lost 5 bases, J lost 4 bases, and 8 bases lay in between. The CDR3 spells CASSVSINEKLFF. CDR3 DNA: TGTGCCAGCAGTGTAAGCATTAATGAAAAACTGTTTTTT.

This clonotype was observed once. V usage is TRBV6-2 or TRBV6-3 and J usage is TRBJ1-2, with TRBD1 matching over 7 bases. The V gene's germline CDR1 is MNHEY and CDR2 SVGEGT. The V and J ends lost 2 bases and 1 base, in that order; junction bases with no gene match: 7. This CDR3 has 16 residues. CDR3: CASSYPPRQGNYGYTF. The CDR3 region has the DNA TGTGCCAGCAGTTACCCCCCTCGACAGGGTAACTATGGCTACACCTTC.

The V and J genes are TRBV2 and TRBJ2-1; 9 bases align to TRBD2. CDR1 and CDR2 (germline): SNHLY, FYNNEI. The CDR3 sequence is 16 residues long. V lost 4 bases and J lost 2; bases outside the gene matches: 6. CDR3 DNA: TGTGCCAGCAGTGGCGGCGGCGGGGGGGCCTACAATGAGCAGTTCTTC. Translating gives CASSGGGGGAYNEQFF.

V usage is TRBV7-2 and J usage is TRBJ1-3; D not resolved. Between the trimmed V and J ends, which lost 6 bases and 0 bases, there was a span of 9 bases. In germline, CDR1 is SGHTA, CDR2 FQGNSA. This CDR3 has 14 amino acids. The chain's CDR3 is CASRTTSSGNTIYF. The CDR3 bases are TGTGCCAGCAGGACAACTTCCTCTGGAAACACCATATATTTT.

This clonotype turned up a few times. The V call is TRBV18, the J call TRBJ2-3, with TRBD2 matching over 10 bases. Germline CDR1 KGHSH, CDR2 LQKENI. The CDR3 spans 15 residues. J gave up 14 bases and V 3 bases, and 14 bases lay outside the gene matches. The CDR3 DNA follows: TGTGCCAGCTCACCGGATACCCCTAGCGGGGGAGCGGTGTATTTT. The encoded protein is CASSPDTPSGGAVYF.

This clonotype came up a few times. The chain has TRBV20-1 and TRBJ2-5; TRBD2 agrees at 9 bases. The CDR3 has 15 residues. V was pared by 5 bases and J by 2 bases, with 9 bases of the junction left unmatched. CDR1 and CDR2 from the germline V gene are DFQATT and SNEGSKA (reference sequence). This CDR3 is CSALRGLAGQETQYF. As DNA, the CDR3 is TGCAGTGCTCTAAGGGGGCTAGCGGGGCAAGAGACCCAGTACTTC.

The chain combines TRBV10-3 with TRBJ1-1, with 7 bases identical to TRBD1. Losses at the gene ends were 3 bases for V and 1 base for J; bases not matched to a gene: 5. Germline V gene sequence: CDR1 ENHRY, CDR2 SYGVKD. This CDR3 has 15 residues. CDR3 sequence: CAISEGQEANTEAFF. DNA of the CDR3: TGTGCCATCAGTGAAGGACAGGAAGCGAACACTGAAGCTTTCTTT.

This clonotype was detected only a few times. J is TRBJ1-2 and V is TRBV5-1, with unresolved D. The CDR3 sequence is 13 residues long. Trimming shortened V by 3 bases and J by 4 bases, and 10 bases separated the two germline ends. The germline V gene encodes CDR1 SGHRS and CDR2 YFSETQ. Here the CDR3 DNA reads TGCGCCAGCAGCTCAGAGGGAGCCTATGGCTACACCTTC. This sequence encodes CASSSEGAYGYTF.

This clonotype was seen just once. As DNA, the CDR3 is TGTGCCAGCAGCCGGGGGGCGAGGGTTGGCACAGATACGCAGTATTTT. Residues: CASSRGARVGTDTQYF. The chain links TRBV7-6 to TRBJ2-3; D is perhaps TRBD2 (7 bases). Deletions cut 5 bases from V and 1 base from J, with 16 bases between. The CDR3 sequence is 16 residues long. The germline gives CDR1 SGHVS, CDR2 FNYEAQ.